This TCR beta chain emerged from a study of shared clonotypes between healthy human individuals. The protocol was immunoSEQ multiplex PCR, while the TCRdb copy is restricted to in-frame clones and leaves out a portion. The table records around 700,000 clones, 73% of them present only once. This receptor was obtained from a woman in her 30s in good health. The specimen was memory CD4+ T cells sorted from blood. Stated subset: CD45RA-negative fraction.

The CDR3 nucleotides read TGTGCCAGCAGCCAAGATGGGGCAGGGCCGGCTTTCTTT. Its translation: CASSQDGAGPAFF. The rearrangement uses TRBV4-2 and TRBJ1-1; possibly TRBD1 for D (5 bases). CDR3 length: 13 amino acids. The germline V gene encodes CDR1 LGHNA and CDR2 YNFKEQ. The V end was cut by 0 bases, the J end by 11 bases, with 13 bases between.